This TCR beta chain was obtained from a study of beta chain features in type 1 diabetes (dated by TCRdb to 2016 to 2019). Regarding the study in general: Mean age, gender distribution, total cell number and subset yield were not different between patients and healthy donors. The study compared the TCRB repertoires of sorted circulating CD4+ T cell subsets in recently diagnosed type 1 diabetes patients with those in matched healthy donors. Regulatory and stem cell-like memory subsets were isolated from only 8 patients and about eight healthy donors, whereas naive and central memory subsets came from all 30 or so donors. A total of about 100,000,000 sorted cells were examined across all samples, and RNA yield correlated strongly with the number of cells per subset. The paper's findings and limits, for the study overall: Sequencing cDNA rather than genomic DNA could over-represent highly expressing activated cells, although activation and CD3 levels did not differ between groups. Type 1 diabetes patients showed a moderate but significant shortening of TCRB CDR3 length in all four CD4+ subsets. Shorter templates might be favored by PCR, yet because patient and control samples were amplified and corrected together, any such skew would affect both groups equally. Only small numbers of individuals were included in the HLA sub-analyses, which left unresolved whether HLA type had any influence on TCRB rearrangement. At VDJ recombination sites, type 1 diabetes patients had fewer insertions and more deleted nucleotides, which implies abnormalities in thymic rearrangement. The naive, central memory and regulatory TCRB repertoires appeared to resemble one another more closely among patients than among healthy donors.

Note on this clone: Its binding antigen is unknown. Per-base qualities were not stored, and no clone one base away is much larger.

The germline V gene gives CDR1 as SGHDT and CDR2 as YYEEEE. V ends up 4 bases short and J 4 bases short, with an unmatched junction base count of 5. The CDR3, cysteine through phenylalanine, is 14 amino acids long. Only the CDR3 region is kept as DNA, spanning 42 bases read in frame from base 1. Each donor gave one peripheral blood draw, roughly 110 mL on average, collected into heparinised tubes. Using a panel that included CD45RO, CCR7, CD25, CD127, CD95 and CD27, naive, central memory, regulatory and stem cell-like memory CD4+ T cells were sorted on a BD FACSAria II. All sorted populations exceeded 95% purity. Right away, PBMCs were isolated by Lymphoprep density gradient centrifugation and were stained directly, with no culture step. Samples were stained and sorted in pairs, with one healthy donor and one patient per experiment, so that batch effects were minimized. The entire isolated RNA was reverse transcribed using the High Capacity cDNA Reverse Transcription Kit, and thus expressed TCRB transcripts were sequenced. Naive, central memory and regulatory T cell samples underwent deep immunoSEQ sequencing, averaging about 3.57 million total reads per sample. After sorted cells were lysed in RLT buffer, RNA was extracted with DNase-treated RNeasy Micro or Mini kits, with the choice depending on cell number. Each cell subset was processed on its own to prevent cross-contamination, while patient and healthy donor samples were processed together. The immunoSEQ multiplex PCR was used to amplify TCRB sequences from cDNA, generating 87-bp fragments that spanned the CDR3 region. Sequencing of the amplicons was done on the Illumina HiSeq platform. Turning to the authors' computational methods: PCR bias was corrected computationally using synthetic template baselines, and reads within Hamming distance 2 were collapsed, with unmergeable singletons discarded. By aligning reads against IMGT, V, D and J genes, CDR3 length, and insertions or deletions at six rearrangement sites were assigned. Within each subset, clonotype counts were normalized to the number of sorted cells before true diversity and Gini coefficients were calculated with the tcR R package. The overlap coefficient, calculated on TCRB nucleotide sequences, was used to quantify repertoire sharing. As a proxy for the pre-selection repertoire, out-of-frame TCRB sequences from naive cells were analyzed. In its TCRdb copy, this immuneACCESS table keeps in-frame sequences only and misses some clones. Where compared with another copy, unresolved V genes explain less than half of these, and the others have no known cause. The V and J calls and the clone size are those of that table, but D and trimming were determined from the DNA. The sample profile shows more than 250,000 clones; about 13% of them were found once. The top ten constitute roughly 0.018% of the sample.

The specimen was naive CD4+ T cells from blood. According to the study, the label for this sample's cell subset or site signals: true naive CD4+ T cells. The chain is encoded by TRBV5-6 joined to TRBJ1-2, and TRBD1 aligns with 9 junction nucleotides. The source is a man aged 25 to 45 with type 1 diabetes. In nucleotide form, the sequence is TGTGCCAGCAGCCGGGGGACAGGGACCTATGGCTACACCTTC. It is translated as CASSRGTGTYGYTF.